This entry is about one TCR beta chain. Trimming took 6 bases from V and 7 from J, leaving 13 bases between them. Germline V gene lookup returns CDR1 KGHSH and CDR2 LQKENI. This CDR3 comprises 13 residues. The data belong to a study of blood T cell repertoires in COVID-19. At the level of the study: The study drew acute and convalescent COVID-19 samples from the United States, Italy and Spain. PBMCs, B-cell-depleted T cells, or T cells were the source of the cDNA or gDNA that made up the material.

Assay used: immunoSEQ multiplex PCR; TCRdb lists only in-frame clones, some missing. The sample consists of roughly 100,000 clones, almost 85% of them appearing once. The chain joins TRBV18 to TRBJ1-5, with D tentatively TRBD1 (5 bases). The receptor's source is a man aged 40-49 years with active or convalescent COVID-19. Sequenced sample: peripheral blood. CDR3 amino acids: CASSRGGGQPQHF. CDR3 DNA: TGTGCCAGCTCGAGGGGAGGAGGACAGCCCCAGCATTTT. The whole variable domain, filled in from reference TRBV18 and TRBJ1-5, reads NAGVMQNPRHLVRRRGQEARLRCSPMKGHSHVYWYRQLPEEGLKFMVYLQKENIIDESGMPKERFSAEFPKEGPSILRIQQVVRGDSAAYFCASSRGGGQPQHFGDGTRLSIL.